A single sample is the source of the 30 T cell receptor beta chains below, sequenced in a study of cytotoxic CD8 clonotypes in ibrutinib-treated CLL. Produced via immunoSEQ multiplex PCR; TCRdb's table is partial and in-frame only. The table lists almost 250,000 clones, 70% of them singletons, with roughly 14% in the top ten. The sample was PBMCs, taken after 24 months of ibrutinib treatment. The receptors were sampled from a human donor with chronic lymphocytic leukemia.

The sample holds one count of this clone. V usage is TRBV19 and J usage is TRBJ1-4; D ambiguous. CDR1 and CDR2 from the germline V gene are LNHDA and SQIVND (reference sequence). Trimming pared 7 bases from V and 0 bases from J, leaving 9 bases between. This CDR3 spans 14 amino acids. CDR3 region: CASMGIATNEKLFF. The CDR3 DNA reads TGTGCCAGTATGGGTATTGCAACTAATGAAAAACTGTTTTTT.

The rearrangement uses TRBV27 and TRBJ2-1, with TRBD2 matching 11 bases. Germline loops: CDR1 MNHEY, CDR2 SMNVEV (reference sequence). CDR3 length equals 18 residues. J gave up 4 bases and V 1 base, and 9 bases lay outside the gene matches. CDR3 region: CASSLFMTSGTGYNEQFF. The CDR3 nucleotides read TGTGCCAGCAGTTTATTTATGACTAGCGGGACCGGATACAATGAGCAGTTCTTC.

This clone showed up just a few times. The chain couples TRBV2 to TRBJ2-5, with D tentatively TRBD1 or TRBD2 (6 bases each). There are 12 residues in the CDR3. Germline lookup yields CDR1 SNHLY and CDR2 FYNNEI. V was trimmed by 8 bases and J by 4 bases, leaving 11 bases between them. The CDR3 sequence: CASAGQVETQYF. CDR3 DNA sequence: TGTGCCAGCGCGGGACAAGTAGAGACCCAGTACTTC.

The chain carries TRBV4-2 and TRBJ2-7, with D possibly being TRBD1 (5 bases). V was trimmed by 2 bases and J by 0 bases, leaving 14 bases between them. Looked up from germline, CDR1 is LGHNA and CDR2 is YNFKEQ. The CDR3 runs 16 residues. The CDR3 reads CASSQLGLESSYEQYF. The CDR3 DNA follows: TGTGCCAGCAGCCAATTGGGGCTGGAGAGCTCCTACGAGCAGTACTTC.

This chain joins TRBV10-2 and TRBJ1-4, with no clear D. CDR3 size: 14 residues. Trimming shortened V by 3 bases and J by 10 bases, and 15 bases separated the two germline ends. Germline CDR1 WSHSY, CDR2 SAAADI. CDR3: CASSDGSSRGKLFF. The CDR3, as DNA: TGCGCCAGCAGTGACGGGTCGAGCCGGGGAAAACTGTTTTTT.

The gene calls are TRBV7-2 and TRBJ1-2; 7 bases agree with TRBD1. The CDR3 sequence is 11 residues long. Germline V gives CDR1 SGHTA, CDR2 FQGNSA. With V trimmed by 9 bases and J by 3 bases, 1 base remained unmatched. CDR3 sequence reads: CARGTDYGYTF. In DNA, the CDR3 is TGTGCCAGAGGGACAGACTATGGCTACACCTTC. Full variable domain (rest looked up from reference TRBV7-2 and TRBJ1-2): GAGVSQSPSNKVTEKGKDVELRCDPISGHTALYWYRQSLGQGLEFLIYFQGNSAPDKSGLPSDRFSAERTGGSVSTLTIQRTQQEDSAVYLCARGTDYGYTFGSGTRLTVV.

The gene calls are TRBV30 and TRBJ1-2; D call uncertain. V lost 2 bases and J lost 14, with 15 bases in between. Germline V gene data show CDR1 as GTSNPN and CDR2 as SVGIG (reference sequence). The CDR3 spans 11 residues. The CDR3 DNA is TGTGCCTGGAGTCCCGGGGAGGGAGGGACCTTC. It specifies CAWSPGEGGTF.

This clone was observed once. The J gene is TRBJ2-7, the V gene TRBV2; 7 bases align to TRBD2. The CDR3 has 15 residues. CDR1 SNHLY and CDR2 FYNNEI come from the germline V gene. Unmatched junction bases numbered 11, after V lost 8 bases and J lost 1 base. Written as DNA, the CDR3 is TGTGCCAGCGGGGACTATTCGTTGGGTTCCTACGAGCAGTACTTC. As protein: CASGDYSLGSYEQYF.

This clone came up once. The genes are TRBV2 and TRBJ2-1; D is ambiguous. The V gene's germline CDR1 is SNHLY and CDR2 FYNNEI. The CDR3 loop spans 13 amino acids. Trimming shortened V by 7 bases and J by 0 bases, and 7 bases separated the two germline ends. DNA of the CDR3: TGTGCCAGCAAGAGTTCCTCCTACAATGAGCAGTTCTTC. It yields the protein CASKSSSYNEQFF.

This chain links TRBV6-5 with TRBJ1-3; D is possibly TRBD1 (5 bases). CDR3 length: 15 residues. Germline-derived CDR1 and CDR2 are MNHEY and SVGAGI. Trimming pared 9 bases from V and 1 base from J, leaving 16 bases between. CDR3 DNA sequence: TGTGCCAGTTCCCGGGGCAGGGAATCTGGAAACACCATATATTTT. This encodes CASSRGRESGNTIYF.

J is TRBJ1-5 and V is TRBV28, with D uncertain. Germline CDR1 MDHEN, CDR2 SYDVKM. The CDR3 covers 12 residues. Trimming cost V 10 bases and J 1 base, with 8 bases left between them. CDR3 in DNA: TGTGCCACCTTGGAAAGCAATCAGCCCCAGCATTTT. Translation: CATLESNQPQHF.

Only a few counts were recorded for this clone. The J gene is TRBJ2-5, the V gene TRBV2, with 7 positions matching TRBD2. V shed 7 bases and J 3 bases; nucleotides not matched to a gene: 5. The length of the CDR3 is 13 residues. CDR1 and CDR2 from the germline V gene are SNHLY and FYNNEI. The CDR3 DNA reads as TGTGCCAGCATGCGTGGGAGGGAAGAGACCCAGTACTTC. Translated, it gives CASMRGREETQYF.

The gene calls are TRBV6-5 and TRBJ2-1; D possibly matches TRBD1 or TRBD2 (6 bases each). Trimming took off 5 bases at V and 2 bases at J, with 13 bases between the two ends. Germline V gene sequence: CDR1 MNHEY, CDR2 SVGAGI. The CDR3 loop spans 15 amino acids. CDR3 DNA: TGTGCCAGCAGTCCGGAGGGGGGTCCCTACAATGAGCAGTTCTTC. Protein sequence: CASSPEGGPYNEQFF.

The genes are TRBV27 and TRBJ2-7, with 8 bases matching TRBD2. V dropped 4 bases and J dropped 5; count of bases not matched to a gene: 10. CDR3 size: 15 residues. Germline V gene lookup returns CDR1 MNHEY and CDR2 SMNVEV (reference sequence). CDR3 sequence (DNA): TGTGCCAGCAGTTACCCCAGCAGCGGGAGTAACGAGCAGTACTTC. Its translation: CASSYPSSGSNEQYF.

The chain employs TRBV2 and TRBJ1-2, with D possibly being TRBD1 (5 bases). The CDR3 is made up of 13 amino acids. The germline gives CDR1 SNHLY, CDR2 FYNNEI. The germline V and J ends were trimmed by 7 bases and 10 bases, with 19 bases remaining between them. For the CDR3, the DNA is TGTGCCAGCACTTTAGACGGGACTGCCATCTACACCTTC. It is translated as CASTLDGTAIYTF.

The chain couples TRBV5-1 to TRBJ2-1; the D gene is possibly TRBD1 (5 bases). Germline-derived CDR1 and CDR2 are SGHRS and YFSETQ. This CDR3 region has 14 residues. V lost 3 bases to trimming and J lost 9 bases, with 16 bases between them. The CDR3 DNA sequence: TGCGCCAGCAGCTATGCCCAGGGTTTCAGTGAGCAGTTCTTC. Amino acid sequence: CASSYAQGFSEQFF.

A few counts support this clone. Other DNA sequences within the sample encode an identical CDR3. CDR3 sequence (DNA): TGTGCCAGCAGTTTATTAGGATACGAGCAGTACTTC. This encodes CASSLLGYEQYF. The gene calls are TRBV28 and TRBJ2-7; D is unclear. Germline assignment: CDR1 MDHEN and CDR2 SYDVKM. CDR3 size: 12 residues. Trimming removed 1 base from V and 4 bases from J, with 5 bases in between.

The chain is built from TRBV27 and TRBJ1-5; 7 bases are a match to TRBD1. This CDR3 has 15 residues. Germline loops: CDR1 MNHEY, CDR2 SMNVEV (reference sequence). The J segment lost 9 bases and the V segment lost 5 bases, leaving 13 bases of the junction unmatched. CDR3 nucleotides: TGTGCCAGCAGTCTCACCCGACAGGGCAATTGGCCCCAGCATTTT. This codes for CASSLTRQGNWPQHF.

This clone was seen a single time. The chain carries TRBV2 and TRBJ1-2; D unclear. The CDR3 has 14 amino acids. Germline CDR1 SNHLY, CDR2 FYNNEI. V was clipped by 2 bases and J by 0 bases, with 7 bases between them. The CDR3 region is CASSELDANYGYTF. DNA of the CDR3: TGTGCCAGCAGTGAACTTGATGCTAACTATGGCTACACCTTC. The variable domain in full, completed from reference TRBV2 and TRBJ1-2, reads EPEVTQTPSHQVTQMGQEVILRCVPISNHLYFYWYRQILGQKVEFLVSFYNNEISEKSEIFDDQFSVERPDGSNFTLKIRSTKLEDSAMYFCASSELDANYGYTFGSGTRLTVV.

This rearrangement joins TRBV10-3 to TRBJ2-5; 9 nucleotides agree with TRBD2. Germline CDR1 reads ENHRY; CDR2 reads SYGVKD. The V and J ends lost 6 bases and 5 bases, in that order; junction bases with no gene match: 7. The CDR3 is 14 amino acids. The CDR3 bases are TGTGCCATCAGGGGTAGCGGGAGTTCTGAGACCCAGTACTTC. It codes for CAIRGSGSSETQYF.

The chain carries TRBV7-3 and TRBJ2-3; D might be TRBD2 (5 bases). The CDR3 totals 14 residues. Germline loops: CDR1 SGHTA, CDR2 FQGTGA. V was trimmed by 2 bases and J by 5 bases, leaving 11 bases between them. The CDR3 DNA reads TGTGCCAGCAGCTTATCCCCGGCGGGAGATACGCAGTATTTT. Residues: CASSLSPAGDTQYF.

V is TRBV9 and J is TRBJ2-1; possibly TRBD2 for D (5 bases). V dropped 0 bases and J dropped 2 bases, with 12 bases sitting between them. CDR1 is SGDLS, CDR2 YYNGEE, per germline. The CDR3 runs to 16 residues. The CDR3 DNA reads TGTGCCAGCAGCGTAGTAAGGAGGCCCGCCTACAATGAGCAGTTCTTC. It encodes CASSVVRRPAYNEQFF.

The rearrangement uses TRBV29-1 and TRBJ1-1; D gene uncertain. Germline CDR1 and CDR2: SQVTM and ANQGSEA. The CDR3 consists of 14 residues. CDR3 nucleotides: TGCACCGGAAAAGTCGGCAGCTCGGACACTGAAGCTTTCTTT. Protein: CTGKVGSSDTEAFF. Drawing the rest from reference TRBV29-1 and TRBJ1-1, the complete variable domain is SAVISQKPSRDICQRGTSLTIQCQVDSQVTMMFWYRQQPGQSLTLIATANQGSEATYESGFVIDKFPISRPNLTFSTLTVSNMSPEDSSIYLCTGKVGSSDTEAFFGQGTRLTVV.

This clone was recorded only once. The genes are TRBV19 and TRBJ2-7, with 13 nucleotides matching TRBD2. CDR1 LNHDA and CDR2 SQIVND come from the germline V gene (reference sequence). The V and J ends lost 7 bases and 6 bases, in that order; junction bases with no gene match: 9. This CDR3 contains 15 residues. The CDR3 here is CASTPLAGGLSEQYF. CDR3 nucleotides: TGTGCCAGTACCCCACTAGCGGGAGGGCTCTCCGAGCAGTACTTC. Filled out from reference TRBV19 and TRBJ2-7, the complete variable domain reads DGGITQSPKYLFRKEGQNVTLSCEQNLNHDAMYWYRQDPGQGLRLIYYSQIVNDFQKGDIAEGYSVSREKKESFPLTVTSAQKNPTAFYLCASTPLAGGLSEQYFGPGTRLTVT.

The chain employs TRBV5-1 and TRBJ1-2; D is possibly TRBD1 (6 bases). CDR3 length equals 15 residues. The germline V and J ends were trimmed by 4 bases and 5 bases, with 18 bases remaining between them. CDR1 is SGHRS and CDR2 is YFSETQ in the germline V gene. The CDR3 DNA reads as TGCGCCAGCAGCAGTTTGGGGGCGGAGACATATGGCTACACCTTC. Its protein is CASSSLGAETYGYTF.

This clone has a single count. The V call is TRBV5-6, the J call TRBJ1-5; possibly TRBD1 for D (5 bases). CDR1 is SGHDT and CDR2 is YYEEEE in the germline V gene. The CDR3 totals 14 residues. Between the trimmed V and J ends, which lost 3 bases and 7 bases, there was a span of 14 bases. The CDR3 DNA is TGTGCCAGCAGCTCGGCAGGGACTACGCAGCCCCAGCATTTT. This translates into CASSSAGTTQPQHF.

The chain has TRBV28 and TRBJ2-3, with 11 bases matching TRBD2. The CDR3 extends over 16 amino acids. V shed 6 bases, J shed 0 bases, and the junction held 5 bases outside the gene matches. Germline V lookup: CDR1 MDHEN, CDR2 SYDVKM. The CDR3 loop is CASRVGLAESTDTQYF. In DNA form, the CDR3 reads TGTGCCAGCAGGGTGGGACTAGCGGAGAGCACAGATACGCAGTATTTT.

This chain uses TRBV28 with TRBJ2-1, with D unresolved. CDR1 and CDR2 from the germline V gene are MDHEN and SYDVKM. The ends were cut back, 3 bases at V and 3 bases at J, with 12 bases in the middle. The CDR3 contains 15 residues. CDR3 amino acids: CASSFPRVHYNEQFF. The DNA for the CDR3 is TGTGCCAGCAGTTTTCCACGGGTTCACTACAATGAGCAGTTCTTC.

The chain has TRBV25-1 and TRBJ2-7; D is ambiguous. Germline lookup yields CDR1 MGHDK and CDR2 SYGVNS. The CDR3 loop spans 11 amino acids. V was cut by 3 bases and J by 6 bases, with 6 bases left in between. The CDR3 loop reads CASSELGEQYF. CDR3 nucleotide sequence: TGTGCCAGCAGTGAGCTGGGCGAGCAGTACTTC.

The chain is built from TRBV5-1 and TRBJ2-7, with D unclear. Germline V gene sequence: CDR1 SGHRS, CDR2 YFSETQ. Deletions cut 0 bases from V and 5 bases from J, with 9 bases between. The CDR3 spans 13 residues. DNA of the CDR3: TGCGCCAGCAGCTTGGTCGGAAATGACGAGCAGTACTTC. It codes for CASSLVGNDEQYF.